The source of this T cell receptor (beta chain) is a study of blood T cell repertoires in COVID-19. On the study more broadly: Italy, Spain and the United States were the sources of the convalescent and acute COVID-19 samples. Sources were T cells, B-cell-depleted T cells, or PBMCs; the material itself was cDNA or gDNA.

Original processing methods: Estimates of nucleated cell counts were drawn from the amplification of reference gene primers. The assay was immunoSEQ multiplex PCR, and TCRdb's table has in-frame clones only and misses some. Clone size and V and J calls were adopted from that table, with D and trimming inferred from the DNA. The table has 300,000 or so clones, roughly 83% seen once. Germline values: CDR1 MNHEY, CDR2 SVGAGI. The CDR3 totals 15 residues. The germline V and J ends were trimmed by 6 bases and 1 base, with 13 bases remaining between them. The rearrangement links TRBV6-5 to TRBJ2-1, with D tentatively TRBD2 (6 bases). Sequencing was carried out using peripheral blood. The origin of this receptor is a woman aged 45-59 years with acute or convalescent COVID-19. CDR3 nucleotides: TGTGCCAGCAGGCCACAAAGCGGGTCCTACAATGAGCAGTTCTTC. Its translation: CASRPQSGSYNEQFF.